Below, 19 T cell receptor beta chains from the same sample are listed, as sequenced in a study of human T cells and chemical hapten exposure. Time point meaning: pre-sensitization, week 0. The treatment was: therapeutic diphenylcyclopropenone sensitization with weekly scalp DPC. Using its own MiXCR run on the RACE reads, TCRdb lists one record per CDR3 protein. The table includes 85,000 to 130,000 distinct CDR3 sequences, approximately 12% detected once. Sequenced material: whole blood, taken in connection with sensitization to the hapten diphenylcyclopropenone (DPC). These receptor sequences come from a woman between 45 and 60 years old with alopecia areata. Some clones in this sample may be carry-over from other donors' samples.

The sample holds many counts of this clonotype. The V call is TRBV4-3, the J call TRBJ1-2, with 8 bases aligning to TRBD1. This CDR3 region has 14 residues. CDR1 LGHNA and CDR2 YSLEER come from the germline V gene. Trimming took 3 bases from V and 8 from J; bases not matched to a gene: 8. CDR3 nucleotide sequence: TGCGCCAGCAGCCATTCTCCAGGGGGCTTGGGCTACACCTTC. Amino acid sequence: CASSHSPGGLGYTF.

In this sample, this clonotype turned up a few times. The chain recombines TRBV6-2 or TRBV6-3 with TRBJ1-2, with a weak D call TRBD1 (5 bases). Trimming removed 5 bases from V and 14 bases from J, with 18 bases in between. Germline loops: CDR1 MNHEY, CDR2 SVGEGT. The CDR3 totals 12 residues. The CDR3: CASSQQGTDLTF. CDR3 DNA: TGTGCCAGCAGTCAACAAGGGACCGACCTTACCTTC.

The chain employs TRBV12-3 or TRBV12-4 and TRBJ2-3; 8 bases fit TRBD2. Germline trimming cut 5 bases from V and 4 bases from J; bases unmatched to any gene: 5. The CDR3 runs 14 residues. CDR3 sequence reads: CASSQNSGADTQYF. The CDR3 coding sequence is TGTGCCAGCAGTCAGAATAGCGGGGCAGATACGCAGTATTTT.

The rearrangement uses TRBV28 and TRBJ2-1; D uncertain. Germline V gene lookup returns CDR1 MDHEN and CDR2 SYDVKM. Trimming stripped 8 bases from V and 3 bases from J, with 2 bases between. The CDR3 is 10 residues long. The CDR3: CASGYNEQFF. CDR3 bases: TGTGCCAGCGGCTACAATGAGCAGTTCTTC.

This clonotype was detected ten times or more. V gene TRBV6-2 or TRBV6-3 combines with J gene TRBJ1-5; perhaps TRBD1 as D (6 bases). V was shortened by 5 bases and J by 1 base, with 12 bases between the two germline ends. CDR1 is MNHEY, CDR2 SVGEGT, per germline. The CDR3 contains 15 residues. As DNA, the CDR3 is TGTGCCAGCAGTCCAGGGGCTGGGAGCAATCAGCCCCAGCATTTT. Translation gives CASSPGAGSNQPQHF.

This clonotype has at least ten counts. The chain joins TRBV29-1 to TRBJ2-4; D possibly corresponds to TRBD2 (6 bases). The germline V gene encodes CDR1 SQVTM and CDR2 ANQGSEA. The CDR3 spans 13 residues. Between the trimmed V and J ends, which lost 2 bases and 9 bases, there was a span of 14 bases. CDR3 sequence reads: CSVESSEEGIQYF. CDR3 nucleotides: TGCAGCGTTGAATCTAGCGAAGAGGGCATTCAGTACTTC.

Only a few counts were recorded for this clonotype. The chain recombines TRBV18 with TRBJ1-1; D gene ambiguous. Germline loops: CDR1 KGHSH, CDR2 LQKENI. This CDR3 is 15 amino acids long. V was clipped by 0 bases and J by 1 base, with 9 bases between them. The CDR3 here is CASSPPPRGNTEAFF. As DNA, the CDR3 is TGTGCCAGCTCACCACCTCCCCGGGGGAACACTGAAGCTTTCTTT.

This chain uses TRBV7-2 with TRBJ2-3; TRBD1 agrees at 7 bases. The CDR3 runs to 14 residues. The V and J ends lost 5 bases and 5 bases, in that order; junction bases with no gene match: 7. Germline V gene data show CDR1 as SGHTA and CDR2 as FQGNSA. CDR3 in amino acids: CASSPDRDGDTQYF. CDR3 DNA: TGTGCCAGCAGCCCTGACAGGGATGGAGATACGCAGTATTTT.

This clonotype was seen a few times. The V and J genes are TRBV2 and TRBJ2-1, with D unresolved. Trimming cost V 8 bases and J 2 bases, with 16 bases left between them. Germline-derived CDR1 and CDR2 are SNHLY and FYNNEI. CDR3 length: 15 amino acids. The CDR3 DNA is TGTGCCAGCGGACGAGGACCCGAGGCCTACAATGAGCAGTTCTTC. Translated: CASGRGPEAYNEQFF.

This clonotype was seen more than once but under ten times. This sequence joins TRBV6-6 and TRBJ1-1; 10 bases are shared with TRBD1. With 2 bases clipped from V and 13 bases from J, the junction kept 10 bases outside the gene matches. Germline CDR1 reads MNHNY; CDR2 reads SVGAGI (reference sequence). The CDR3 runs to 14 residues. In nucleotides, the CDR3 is TGTGCCAGCAGTTACCCGAGGGACAGGGGCGCGTATTTCTTT. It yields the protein CASSYPRDRGAYFF.

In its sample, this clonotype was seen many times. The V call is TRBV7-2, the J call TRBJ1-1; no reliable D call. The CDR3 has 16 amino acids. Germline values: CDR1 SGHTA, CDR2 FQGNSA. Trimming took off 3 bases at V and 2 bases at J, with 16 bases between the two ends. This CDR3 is CASSLWGPMTNTEAFF. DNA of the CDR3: TGTGCCAGCAGCTTGTGGGGTCCCATGACAAACACTGAAGCTTTCTTT.

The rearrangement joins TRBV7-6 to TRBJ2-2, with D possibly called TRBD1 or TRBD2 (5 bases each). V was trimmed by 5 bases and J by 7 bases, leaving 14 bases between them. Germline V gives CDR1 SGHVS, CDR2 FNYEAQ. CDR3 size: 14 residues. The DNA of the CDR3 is TGTGCCAGCAGCCCGGGACCCCTCTACGGGGAGCTGTTTTTT. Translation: CASSPGPLYGELFF.

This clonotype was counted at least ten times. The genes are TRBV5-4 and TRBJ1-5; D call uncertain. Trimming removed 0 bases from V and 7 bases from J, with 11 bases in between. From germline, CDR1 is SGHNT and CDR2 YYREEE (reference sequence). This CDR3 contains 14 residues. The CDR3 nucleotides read TGTGCCAGCAGCTTGGAGGGCAGCGGCCAGCCCCAGCATTTT. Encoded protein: CASSLEGSGQPQHF.

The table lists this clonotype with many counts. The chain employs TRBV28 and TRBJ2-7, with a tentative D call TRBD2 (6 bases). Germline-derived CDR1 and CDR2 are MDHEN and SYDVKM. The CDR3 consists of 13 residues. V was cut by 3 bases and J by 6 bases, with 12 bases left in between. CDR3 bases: TGTGCCAGCAGTTTTCCCCCCGGGGGCGAGCAGTACTTC. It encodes CASSFPPGGEQYF.

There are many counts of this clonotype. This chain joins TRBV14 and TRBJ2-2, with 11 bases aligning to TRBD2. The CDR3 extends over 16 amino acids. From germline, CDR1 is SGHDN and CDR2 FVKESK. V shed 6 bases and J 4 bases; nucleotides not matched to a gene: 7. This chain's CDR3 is CASRAAGLAGTGELFF. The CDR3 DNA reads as TGTGCCAGCAGGGCTGCCGGACTAGCGGGCACCGGGGAGCTGTTTTTT.

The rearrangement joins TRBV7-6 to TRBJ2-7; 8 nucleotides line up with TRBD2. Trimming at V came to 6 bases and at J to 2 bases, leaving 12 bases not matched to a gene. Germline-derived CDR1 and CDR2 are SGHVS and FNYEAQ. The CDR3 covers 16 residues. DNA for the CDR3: TGTGCCAGCAGTTCCCAAGAAGCGGGAGAAGCCTACGAGCAGTACTTC. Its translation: CASSSQEAGEAYEQYF.

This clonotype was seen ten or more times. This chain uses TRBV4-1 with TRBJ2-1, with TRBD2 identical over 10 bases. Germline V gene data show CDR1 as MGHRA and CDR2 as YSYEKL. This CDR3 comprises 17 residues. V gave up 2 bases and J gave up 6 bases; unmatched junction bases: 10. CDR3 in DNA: TGCGCCAGCAGCCAACTAAGCGGGAGGGCCTTAGGCAATGAGCAGTTCTTC. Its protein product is CASSQLSGRALGNEQFF.

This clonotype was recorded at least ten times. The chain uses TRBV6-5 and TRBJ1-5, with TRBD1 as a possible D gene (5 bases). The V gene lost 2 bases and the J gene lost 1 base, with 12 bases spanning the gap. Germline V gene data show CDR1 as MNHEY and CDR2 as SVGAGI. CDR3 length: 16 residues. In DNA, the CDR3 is TGTGCCAGCAGTTACCGGGGGATAGACAGCAATCAGCCCCAGCATTTT. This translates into CASSYRGIDSNQPQHF.

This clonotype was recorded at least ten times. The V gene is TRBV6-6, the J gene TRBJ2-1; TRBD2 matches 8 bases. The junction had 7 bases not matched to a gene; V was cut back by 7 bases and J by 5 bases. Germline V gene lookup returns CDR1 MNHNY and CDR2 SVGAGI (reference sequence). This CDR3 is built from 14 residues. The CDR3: CASNNLAGNNEQFF. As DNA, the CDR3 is TGTGCCAGCAATAATCTAGCGGGCAACAATGAGCAGTTCTTC.